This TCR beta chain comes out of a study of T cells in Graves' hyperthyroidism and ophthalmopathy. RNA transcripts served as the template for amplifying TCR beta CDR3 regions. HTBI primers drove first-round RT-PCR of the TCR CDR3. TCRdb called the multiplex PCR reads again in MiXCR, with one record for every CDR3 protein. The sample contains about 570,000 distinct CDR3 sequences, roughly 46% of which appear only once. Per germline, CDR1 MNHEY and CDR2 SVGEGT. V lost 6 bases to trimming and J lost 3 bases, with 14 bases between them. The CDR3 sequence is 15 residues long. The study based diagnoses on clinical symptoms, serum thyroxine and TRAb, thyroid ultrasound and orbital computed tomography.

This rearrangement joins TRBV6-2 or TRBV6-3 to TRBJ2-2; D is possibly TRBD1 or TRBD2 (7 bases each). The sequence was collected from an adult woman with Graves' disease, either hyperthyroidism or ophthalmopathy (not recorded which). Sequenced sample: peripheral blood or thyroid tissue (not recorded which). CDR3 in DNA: TGTGCCAGCAGACCACAGGGGAGGGACACCGGGGAGCTGTTTTTT. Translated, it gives CASRPQGRDTGELFF.